This T cell receptor (beta chain) was captured by sequencing in a study of T-cell reconstitution after alpha-beta-depleted transplantation in children (dated by TCRdb to between 2015 and 2016). Context from the whole study: Using TCR repertoire profiling, the study quantitatively followed how T-cell immune reconstitution unfolded in children after TCRalphabeta/CD19-depleted allogeneic hematopoietic cell transplantation. Study-wide conclusions, independent of this receptor: Hyperexpanded clone frequencies declined over subsequent months; after one year, T-cell counts and TCRbeta diversity were mostly attributed to newly produced T cells. Apparently early alphabetaT-cell count recovery about two months after transplant reportedly relied on only several hundred rapidly expanded clones derived from non-depleted graft cells. In some patients, the high TCRbeta diversity seen at day 60 was put down to recipient T cells and intrathymic progenitors that had survived conditioning.

The treatment or condition tag for this specimen amounts to: allogeneic hematopoietic cell transplantation with graft depleted of TCRalphabeta T cells and CD19 B cells. TCRalphabeta/CD19-depleted allogeneic hematopoietic cell grafts were given to the transplant recipients, all of whom were children. At the junction V is shortened by 4 bases and J by 6 bases, with 19 bases in between. CDR1 MGHDK and CDR2 SYGVNS are derived from the germline V gene. Including cysteine and phenylalanine, the CDR3 has 15 amino acids. Just the 45-base CDR3 DNA is kept, in frame starting at base 1. Note on this clonotype: The antigen it binds to is not known. No base quality values were provided; no much bigger clone lies one nucleotide off.

Libraries were prepared through PCR. TCRdb names Illumina HiSeq 2500 as the instrument used. Molecular barcoding was employed in the preparation of TCR libraries, with unique molecular identifiers being used to normalize TCRbeta repertoire quantification. In-frame beta chains were kept once TCRdb had trimmed the public reads at Q25 with fastp and called clones with MiXCR. One record per CDR3 amino acid sequence lists the most common genes and DNA. In this sample the table shows roughly 120,000 distinct CDR3 sequences, 23% of which occur a single time. In total, the top ten clones hold under 12% of the sample.

Sequencing was performed on PBMCs, mostly from graft donor cells, taken 180 days after TCRalphabeta/CD19-depleted stem cell transplant. The sequence came from a male patient between 2 and 10 years old who had a stem cell transplant for chronic granulomatous disease, so the T cells may come from the graft donor. This chain is built from TRBV25-1 and TRBJ2-7; a tentative D call is TRBD2 (5 bases match). The nucleotide sequence reads as follows: TGTGCCAGCAGTGGGGGTCCAGGCCGGGGAATCGAGCAGTACTTC. It specifies CASSGGPGRGIEQYF.